The clone carrying this T cell receptor beta chain was counted between two and nine times. Together with a sample-barcoded 5' primer, a J-beta primer mix was included in a second PCR lasting about 7 to 11 cycles. In TCRdb, the 5' RACE reads were re-called with MiXCR into one record per CDR3 protein. Altogether over a million distinct CDR3 sequences are present, around two fifths being singletons, with the ten largest covering 7.9%. This sample is part of a study of blood T cells in healthy people across ages. In germline, CDR1 is SNHLY, CDR2 FYNNEI. This CDR3 region has 16 residues. V dropped 4 bases and J dropped 2; count of bases not matched to a gene: 7.

This TCR came from a woman aged 18 to 35 in good health. The sample comprised blood. This chain links TRBV2 with TRBJ2-5, with 10 bases fitting TRBD2. In DNA, the CDR3 is TGTGCCAGCAGTGTTAGACTAGCGGGTTTACAAGAGACCCAGTACTTC. It encodes CASSVRLAGLQETQYF. Drawing the rest from reference TRBV2 and TRBJ2-5, the complete variable domain is EPEVTQTPSHQVTQMGQEVILRCVPISNHLYFYWYRQILGQKVEFLVSFYNNEISEKSEIFDDQFSVERPDGSNFTLKIRSTKLEDSAMYFCASSVRLAGLQETQYFGPGTRLLVL.